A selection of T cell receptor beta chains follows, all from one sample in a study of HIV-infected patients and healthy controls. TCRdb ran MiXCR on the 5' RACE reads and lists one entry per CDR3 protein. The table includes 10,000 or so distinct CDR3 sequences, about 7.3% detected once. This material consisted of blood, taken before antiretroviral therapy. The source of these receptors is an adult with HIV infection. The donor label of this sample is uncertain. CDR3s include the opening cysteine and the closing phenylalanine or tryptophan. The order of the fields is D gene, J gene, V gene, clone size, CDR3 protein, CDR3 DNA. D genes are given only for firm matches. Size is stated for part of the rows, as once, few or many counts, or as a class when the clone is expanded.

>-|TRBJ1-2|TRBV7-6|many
CASSLGVDYRYGYTF
TGTGCCAGCAGCTTAGGAGTAGATTACCGCTATGGCTACACCTTC
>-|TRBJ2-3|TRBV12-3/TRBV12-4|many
CASSPRAGQGVYLYSTDTQYF
TGTGCCAGCAGTCCTAGGGCGGGCCAGGGCGTCTACCTATATAGCACAGATACGCAGTATTTT
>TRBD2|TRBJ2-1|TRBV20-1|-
CSARGRLAGYNEQFF
TGCAGTGCTAGGGGGAGACTAGCGGGATACAATGAGCAGTTCTTC
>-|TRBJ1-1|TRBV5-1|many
CASSLEQSTEAFF
TGCGCCAGCAGCTTGGAACAGAGCACTGAAGCTTTCTTT
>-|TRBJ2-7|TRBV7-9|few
CASSLRGIHEQYF
TGTGCCAGCAGCTTGCGAGGTATCCACGAGCAGTACTTC
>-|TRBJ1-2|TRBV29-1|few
CSVEGIGGNGYTF
TGCAGCGTTGAAGGGATCGGGGGGAATGGCTACACCTTC
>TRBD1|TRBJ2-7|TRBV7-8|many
CASSVGDRGPEQYF
TGTGCCAGCAGCGTCGGGGACAGGGGGCCCGAGCAGTACTTC
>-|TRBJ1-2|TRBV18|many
CASSPQPPLSYTF
TGTGCCAGCTCACCGCAACCCCCTTTGTCCTACACCTTC
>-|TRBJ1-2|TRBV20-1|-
CSARTGIGNYGYTF
TGCAGTGCTAGAACCGGGATTGGGAACTATGGCTACACCTTC
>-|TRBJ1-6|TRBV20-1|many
CSAPEPRRGSPLHF
TGCAGCGCCCCTGAACCCCGCAGAGGTTCACCCCTCCACTTT
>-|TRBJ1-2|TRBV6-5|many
CASSSGADYGYTF
TGTGCCAGCAGTTCCGGGGCGGACTATGGCTACACCTTC
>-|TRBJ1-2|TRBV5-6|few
CASTQASYSGSPPDLLSYGYTF
TGTGCCAGTACCCAGGCCTCTTATTCTGGATCGCCGCCCGATTTACTCAGCTATGGCTACACCTTC
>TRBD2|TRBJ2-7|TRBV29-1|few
CSVLQRGGTYEQYF
TGCAGCGTTCTCCAGCGGGGGGGAACCTACGAGCAGTACTTC
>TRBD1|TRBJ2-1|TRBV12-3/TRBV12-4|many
CASRVSGQGMDEQFF
TGTGCCAGCAGGGTCTCGGGACAGGGAATGGATGAGCAGTTCTTC
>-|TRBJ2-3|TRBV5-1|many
CASSLVGRGGPDTQYF
TGCGCCAGCAGCTTGGTTGGAAGGGGGGGCCCAGATACGCAGTATTTT
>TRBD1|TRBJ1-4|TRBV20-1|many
CSARDQSGQDEKLFF
TGCAGTGCTAGAGACCAATCGGGACAGGATGAAAAACTGTTTTTT
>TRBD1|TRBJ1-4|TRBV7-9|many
CASSQTDRGGNEKLFF
TGTGCCAGCAGCCAGACCGACAGGGGAGGGAATGAAAAACTGTTTTTT
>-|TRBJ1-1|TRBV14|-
CASSQTRGTEAFF
TGTGCCAGCAGCCAGACTAGGGGCACTGAAGCTTTCTTT
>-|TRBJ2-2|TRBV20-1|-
CSARAGDTGELFF
TGCAGTGCTAGAGCGGGAGACACCGGGGAGCTGTTTTTT
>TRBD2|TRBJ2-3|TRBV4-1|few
CASSQERLAGDTQYF
TGCGCCAGCAGCCAAGAAAGGCTAGCGGGAGATACGCAGTATTTT
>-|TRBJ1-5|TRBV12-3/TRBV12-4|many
CASSHQGGGQPQHF
TGTGCCAGCAGTCATCAGGGAGGTGGGCAGCCCCAGCATTTT